The 18 T cell receptor beta chains reported below all come from one sample, sequenced in a study of OX40 agonist ivuxolimab in advanced cancers. TCRdb's table, derived via immunoSEQ multiplex PCR, lists solely in-frame clones and lacks some. The table shows around 72,000 clones, with 80% occurring only once. The input for sequencing was CD4+ or CD8+ T cells sorted from blood, taken in a trial of the OX40 agonist ivuxolimab. The origin of the receptors is an adult with an advanced solid tumor such as melanoma, head and neck, liver or kidney cancer.

J is TRBJ2-5 and V is TRBV5-4; D possibly matches TRBD1 or TRBD2 (5 bases each). The CDR3 is 15 amino acids. Germline loops: CDR1 SGHNT, CDR2 YYREEE (reference sequence). Trimming cost V 0 bases and J 1 base, with 10 bases left between them. The DNA for the CDR3 is TGTGCCAGCAGCTTGGCCCTTGGGGGCCAAGAGACCCAGTACTTC. Protein: CASSLALGGQETQYF.

Details on this clone: One junction end disagrees with the germline gene, perhaps due to a read error. The V call is TRBV29-1, the J call TRBJ1-1; 8 nucleotides line up with TRBD1. There are 17 residues in the CDR3. The germline CDR1 and CDR2 sequences are SQVTM and ANQGSEA. CDR3 residues: CSVEDLTGASAGGRGEF. The CDR3 DNA is TGCAGCGTTGAAGATCTGACAGGGGCTTCCGCGGGGGGGAGAGGGGAATTT. The full variable domain, with the rest looked up from reference TRBV29-1 and TRBJ1-1, is SAVISQKPSRDICQRGTSLTIQCQVDSQVTMMFWYRQQPGQSLTLIATANQGSEATYESGFVIDKFPISRPNLTFSTLTVSNMSPEDSSIYLCSVEDLTGASAGGRGEFGQGTRLTVV.

Only one count was recorded for this clone. The J gene is TRBJ2-5, the V gene TRBV7-3, with TRBD2 identical over 12 bases. The J call may be in error: the DNA end matches TRBJ2-7 better. The CDR3 spans 15 residues. Looked up from germline, CDR1 is SGHTA and CDR2 is FQGTGA. The CDR3 is CASSPTSGSRHEQYF. DNA for the CDR3: TGTGCCAGCAGCCCGACTAGCGGGAGTCGGCACGAGCAGTACTTC.

This chain joins TRBV7-9 and TRBJ2-1; 13 bases are shared with TRBD2. V lost 6 bases, J lost 6 bases, and 5 bases stayed unmatched. Germline lookup yields CDR1 SEHNR and CDR2 FQNEAQ (reference sequence). The CDR3 length is 15 residues. CDR3 sequence: CASSRTSGGANEQFF. The CDR3 DNA reads as TGTGCCAGCAGTCGAACTAGCGGGGGGGCCAATGAGCAGTTCTTC.

The chain joins TRBV11-3 to TRBJ2-1, with D unclear. The CDR3 loop spans 14 amino acids. Trimming pared 1 base from V and 5 bases from J, leaving 9 bases between. Germline-derived CDR1 and CDR2 are SGHNT and YENEEA. CDR3 sequence (DNA): TGTGCCAGCAGCTTAGTTTCGGCGGACAATGAGCAGTTCTTC. Amino acids: CASSLVSADNEQFF.

This chain connects TRBV4-2 to TRBJ2-1; TRBD2 is a possible D gene (6 bases). Trimming took 3 bases from V and 7 from J, leaving 19 bases between them. Germline V lookup: CDR1 LGHNA, CDR2 YNFKEQ. The CDR3 extends over 16 amino acids. This CDR3 reads CASSQNLWGSGNEQFF. The DNA for the CDR3 is TGTGCCAGCAGCCAGAACCTTTGGGGGAGCGGGAATGAGCAGTTCTTC.

This chain uses TRBV2 with TRBJ2-3; tentative D call: TRBD2 (7 bases). V gave up 6 bases and J gave up 1 base, with 14 bases separating them. This CDR3 spans 15 amino acids. Germline CDR1 and CDR2: SNHLY and FYNNEI. The CDR3 bases are TGTGCCAGCAGGGGGCGGGGGCGAGGCACAGATACGCAGTATTTT. This translates into CASRGRGRGTDTQYF.

This clone was observed a few times. This chain links TRBV2 with TRBJ2-1; D gene unclear. This CDR3 contains 15 residues. Deletions cut 6 bases from V and 4 bases from J, with 16 bases between. Germline V CDR1 and CDR2: SNHLY, FYNNEI. In DNA, the CDR3 is TGTGCCAGCAGAAACAGCCTTTTGTTTTACAATGAGCAGTTCTTC. Protein sequence: CASRNSLLFYNEQFF.

As regards this clone: Other DNA sequences in the same sample also yield this CDR3. The chain is built from TRBV5-4 and TRBJ2-5; D is unclear. Germline values: CDR1 SGHNT, CDR2 YYREEE (reference sequence). The CDR3 contains 15 residues. V was shortened by 0 bases and J by 4 bases, with 13 bases between the two germline ends. This chain's CDR3 is CASSLARDGSETQYF. As DNA, the CDR3 is TGTGCCAGCAGCTTGGCCAGAGACGGGTCAGAGACCCAGTACTTC.

The V call is TRBV27, the J call TRBJ2-1; perhaps TRBD2 as D (6 bases). Germline loops: CDR1 MNHEY, CDR2 SMNVEV (reference sequence). The CDR3 consists of 17 residues. V gave up 8 bases and J gave up 0 bases, with 20 bases separating them. The CDR3 DNA sequence: TGTGCCAGCGCGATGCTGGGACTGCAGAGCTCCTACAATGAGCAGTTCTTC. This codes for CASAMLGLQSSYNEQFF.

The chain links TRBV5-4 to TRBJ2-2; 13 nucleotides match TRBD2. This CDR3 is built from 15 residues. J lost 9 bases, V lost 4 bases, and 6 bases had no gene match. Looked up from germline, CDR1 is SGHNT and CDR2 is YYREEE (reference sequence). The CDR3 is CASSPTSGGARELFF. CDR3 DNA: TGTGCCAGCAGCCCAACTAGCGGGGGGGCGAGGGAGCTGTTTTTT.

The table lists this clone with a few counts. This rearrangement joins TRBV7-2 to TRBJ2-7; 9 bases match TRBD2. The junction had 5 bases not matched to a gene; V was cut back by 1 base and J by 4 bases. The CDR3 consists of 15 residues. The germline CDR1 and CDR2 sequences are SGHTA and FQGNSA. The CDR3 DNA reads TGTGCCAGCAGCTTAGATTCCGGACTAGCGTACGAGCAGTACTTC. It specifies CASSLDSGLAYEQYF.

The chain combines TRBV9 with TRBJ2-3; 8 nucleotides align to TRBD2. CDR3 size: 15 residues. V shed 4 bases and J 4 bases; nucleotides not matched to a gene: 8. The germline V gene encodes CDR1 SGDLS and CDR2 YYNGEE. The CDR3 loop reads CASSISGASADTQYF. CDR3 in DNA: TGTGCCAGCAGCATTAGCGGGGCCTCCGCAGATACGCAGTATTTT. Full variable domain (remainder filled in from reference TRBV9 and TRBJ2-3): DSGVTQTPKHLITATGQRVTLRCSPRSGDLSVYWYQQSLDQGLQFLIQYYNGEERAKGNILERFSAQQFPDLHSELNLSSLELGDSALYFCASSISGASADTQYFGPGTRLTVL.

The chain carries TRBV5-3 and TRBJ1-5, with 7 bases that match TRBD1. TRBV5-3 is sorted into the ORF group, with uncertain function. Trimming removed 6 bases from V and 9 bases from J; junction bases left unmatched: 15. The CDR3 is 15 amino acids. CDR3 loop: CARTLQGGTPMPQHF. CDR3 nucleotides: TGTGCCAGAACCCTCCAGGGGGGGACCCCGATGCCCCAGCATTTT.

The V call is TRBV28, the J call TRBJ1-5, with D tentatively TRBD1 (5 bases). V shed 6 bases and J shed 7 bases, with 22 bases lying between them. The CDR3 is 16 residues long. Per the germline V gene, CDR1 is MDHEN and CDR2 is SYDVKM. The chain's CDR3 is CASSTGPGGVIQPQHF. The CDR3 DNA is TGTGCCAGCAGCACAGGTCCGGGCGGAGTAATCCAGCCCCAGCATTTT.

This clone was observed a handful of times. The rearrangement uses TRBV4-2 and TRBJ1-5, with D possibly TRBD1 on 5 matching bases. V lost 0 bases and J 7 bases, leaving 19 bases between the germline ends. Germline loops: CDR1 LGHNA, CDR2 YNFKEQ. This CDR3 region has 17 residues. CDR3 nucleotide sequence: TGTGCCAGCAGCCAAGATCCACTGGACACAAAGGGGCAGCCCCAGCATTTT. Protein: CASSQDPLDTKGQPQHF.

The CDR3 sequence is CASSGMYDQPQHF. In nucleotides, the CDR3 is TGTGCCAGCAGTGGGATGTATGATCAGCCCCAGCATTTT. This sequence joins TRBV6-1 and TRBJ1-5, with D hard to call. Trimming left V 4 bases short and J 5 bases short, with 9 bases between. Germline CDR1 reads MNHNS; CDR2 reads SASEGT. This CDR3 contains 13 residues.

This clone was found once. The V gene is TRBV5-4, the J gene TRBJ2-3, with D possibly being TRBD1 (6 bases). Between the trimmed V and J ends, which lost 0 bases and 4 bases, there was a span of 12 bases. The germline CDR1 and CDR2 sequences are SGHNT and YYREEE (reference sequence). This CDR3 is built from 15 residues. CDR3 amino acids: CASSLAQGGSDTQYF. The CDR3 DNA is TGTGCCAGCAGCTTGGCACAGGGTGGATCAGATACGCAGTATTTT.